The 15 T cell receptor beta chains listed next were all sequenced from one sample in a study of cytomegalovirus exposure and HLA in healthy donors. PCR employed 60 Vbeta and 13 Jbeta primers. Method: immunoSEQ multiplex PCR; TCRdb's copy keeps in-frame clones and lacks some. The data contain roughly 73,000 clones, more than 75% of them singletons. Specimen: PBMCs. The receptors were sampled from a man aged 35-49 years in good health and CMV-seronegative.

The chain is built from TRBV5-1 and TRBJ2-5; TRBD1 aligns across 7 bases. The CDR3 sequence is 15 residues long. J was trimmed by 3 bases and V by 0 bases; bases with no gene match: 5. In germline, CDR1 is SGHRS, CDR2 YFSETQ. CDR3 sequence: CASSLGGTDKETQYF. CDR3 nucleotide sequence: TGCGCCAGCAGCTTGGGGGGGACAGATAAAGAGACCCAGTACTTC.

The rearrangement joins TRBV19 to TRBJ1-5, with 7 bases fitting TRBD1. The CDR3 extends over 13 amino acids. J lost 4 bases, V lost 10 bases, and 7 bases had no gene match. Per the germline V gene, CDR1 is LNHDA and CDR2 is SQIVND (reference sequence). Here the CDR3 DNA reads TGTGCCATCGGGGACAGTCTAAATCAGCCCCAGCATTTT. Amino acid sequence: CAIGDSLNQPQHF.

The genes are TRBV7-2 and TRBJ1-3, with a possible D match to TRBD1 (6 bases). Deletions cut 3 bases from V and 2 bases from J, with 8 bases between. Germline V CDR1 and CDR2: SGHTA, FQGNSA. The CDR3 is made up of 14 amino acids. The CDR3 region has the DNA TGTGCCAGCAGCTTGGCAGGGGCTGGAAACACCATATATTTT. The encoded protein is CASSLAGAGNTIYF.

As concerns this clone: Relative to the germline gene, one junction end is altered; a read error may explain this. This chain connects TRBV7-9 to TRBJ1-1; D is unresolved. Germline V gene data show CDR1 as SEHNR and CDR2 as FQNEAQ (reference sequence). This CDR3 is 14 amino acids long. CDR3 sequence reads: CSSSFPAEGTEAFF. The CDR3 DNA follows: TGTTCCAGCAGCTTCCCGGCAGAGGGCACTGAAGCTTTCTTT.

The V and J genes are TRBV5-8 and TRBJ2-5; 16 positions agree with TRBD2. Per the germline V gene, CDR1 is SGHTS and CDR2 is YDEGEE. V trimming: 5 bases; J trimming: 3 bases; junction bases outside the gene matches: 10. The CDR3 is 18 residues long. The CDR3: CASSTTGTSGGAKETQYF. The CDR3 bases are TGTGCCAGCAGTACGACCGGGACTAGCGGGGGGGCAAAAGAGACCCAGTACTTC.

The chain couples TRBV6-1 to TRBJ1-4; 7 bases fit TRBD1. Germline V CDR1 and CDR2: MNHNS, SASEGT. The V gene end was trimmed by 6 bases and the J gene end by 14 bases; junction bases not matched to a gene: 6. The CDR3 has 11 residues. CDR3 nucleotides: TGTGCCAGCAGGGGGGACAGATTGCTGTTTTTT. Its protein is CASRGDRLLFF.

About this clone itself: This same CDR3 is encoded by further DNA sequences in the sample. The rearrangement uses TRBV12-5 and TRBJ2-5, with 8 bases fitting TRBD1. V gave up 1 base and J gave up 5 bases; unmatched junction bases: 0. CDR3 length equals 13 residues. The germline V gene encodes CDR1 LGHNT and CDR2 FRNRAP. The CDR3 coding sequence is TGTGCTAGTGGTTTGGGACAGGGGGAGACCCAGTACTTC. This gives the protein CASGLGQGETQYF.

This clone was detected a few times. The CDR3 protein is CASSQQGGANGYTF. The CDR3 nucleotides read TGTGCCAGCAGTCAACAAGGGGGCGCGAATGGCTACACCTTC. The chain uses TRBV6-5 and TRBJ1-2; the match to TRBD1 covers 7 bases. The CDR3 totals 14 residues. The V and J ends lost 5 bases and 6 bases, in that order; junction bases with no gene match: 9. The germline CDR1 and CDR2 sequences are MNHEY and SVGAGI.

The V gene is TRBV2, the J gene TRBJ2-7; 9 bases are a match to TRBD2. The V segment lost 4 bases and the J segment 0 bases; nucleotides outside the gene matches: 13. Germline lookup yields CDR1 SNHLY and CDR2 FYNNEI. The length of the CDR3 is 18 residues. CDR3 nucleotides: TGTGCCAGCAGTGTCAAAAGCGGGGGGCTCCTTAGCTCCTACGAGCAGTACTTC. It is translated as CASSVKSGGLLSSYEQYF.

This chain uses TRBV30 with TRBJ1-4; no clear D. Germline lookup yields CDR1 GTSNPN and CDR2 SVGIG (reference sequence). V was clipped by 0 bases and J by 4 bases, with 6 bases between them. This CDR3 is built from 13 residues. CDR3 DNA: TGTGCCTGGAGTGTAAGAGTTAATGAAAAACTGTTTTTT. This sequence encodes CAWSVRVNEKLFF.

The genes are TRBV5-1 and TRBJ1-3, with D hard to call. V gave up 3 bases and J gave up 1 base, with 11 bases separating them. CDR1 is SGHRS, CDR2 YFSETQ, per germline. The CDR3 totals 15 residues. The CDR3 coding sequence is TGCGCCAGCAGCTCGGAGGCGAGGTCTGGAAACACCATATATTTT. Protein: CASSSEARSGNTIYF.

The gene calls are TRBV28 and TRBJ1-5; D not resolved. V shed 1 base and J shed 7 bases, with 5 bases lying between them. This CDR3 region has 12 residues. The germline V gene encodes CDR1 MDHEN and CDR2 SYDVKM. Written as DNA, the CDR3 is TGTGCCAGCAGTTTATCCCGGCAGCCCCAGCATTTT. It codes for CASSLSRQPQHF.

To note about this clone: Germline and junction disagree at one end, which may indicate a read error. V and J are TRBV4-2 and TRBJ2-7; TRBD1 agrees at 12 bases. This CDR3 contains 15 residues. Germline-derived CDR1 and CDR2 are LGHNA and YNFKEQ. The CDR3 here is CSSSPPGTGGHEQYF. DNA for the CDR3: TGTTCCAGCAGCCCCCCTGGGACAGGGGGCCACGAGCAGTACTTC.

The V gene is TRBV2, the J gene TRBJ2-7, with 12 bases that match TRBD1. V dropped 6 bases and J dropped 7; count of bases not matched to a gene: 10. The germline V gene has CDR1 SNHLY and CDR2 FYNNEI. The CDR3 consists of 15 residues. The CDR3 sequence: CASSESGQGAREQYF. CDR3 DNA sequence: TGTGCCAGCAGCGAATCGGGACAGGGGGCGAGGGAGCAGTACTTC.

V and J are TRBV10-3 and TRBJ1-2; D may be TRBD1 (6 bases). CDR3 length equals 16 residues. The ends were cut back, 0 bases at V and 6 bases at J, with 17 bases in the middle. The V gene's germline CDR1 is ENHRY and CDR2 SYGVKD. The CDR3 protein is CAISESPNRAIDGYTF. The CDR3 bases are TGTGCCATCAGTGAGTCGCCCAACAGGGCGATCGATGGCTACACCTTC.